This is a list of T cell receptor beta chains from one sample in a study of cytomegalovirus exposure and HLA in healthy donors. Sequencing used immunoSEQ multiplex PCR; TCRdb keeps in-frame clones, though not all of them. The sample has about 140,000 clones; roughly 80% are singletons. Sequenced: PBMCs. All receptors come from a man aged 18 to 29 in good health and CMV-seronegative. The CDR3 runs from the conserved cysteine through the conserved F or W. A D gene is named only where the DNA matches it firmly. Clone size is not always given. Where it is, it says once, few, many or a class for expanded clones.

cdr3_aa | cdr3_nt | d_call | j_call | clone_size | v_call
CASSSGSGGAYNEQFF | TGTGCCAGCAGCTCAGGTAGCGGGGGGGCCTACAATGAGCAGTTCTTC | TRBD2 | TRBJ2-1 | . | TRBV7-2
CAKLGARKKLFF | TGTGCCAAGTTGGGGGCAAGGAAAAAACTGTTTTTT | . | TRBJ1-4 | few | TRBV19
CASSAVGPPADIQYF | TGCGCCAGCAGCGCCGTAGGTCCCCCCGCGGACATTCAGTACTTC | . | TRBJ2-4 | . | TRBV4-3
CASSFNIDSSFYGYTF | TGTGCCAGCTCCTTTAACATCGACAGCTCGTTCTATGGCTACACCTTC | . | TRBJ1-2 | . | TRBV18
CASSPAVSNQPQHF | TGTGCCAGCTCACCGGCAGTGAGCAATCAGCCCCAGCATTTT | . | TRBJ1-5 | . | TRBV18
CAWSLPSSNQPQHF | TGTGCCTGGAGTCTACCCTCTTCCAATCAGCCCCAGCATTTT | . | TRBJ1-5 | . | TRBV30
CASSLELRDRVNYEQYF | TGTGCCAGCAGCTTAGAACTAAGGGACAGGGTCAACTACGAGCAGTACTTC | TRBD1 | TRBJ2-7 | . | TRBV11-2
CATSRARQTYEQYF | TGTGCCACCAGCAGAGCCCGACAGACCTACGAGCAGTACTTC | . | TRBJ2-7 | . | TRBV15
CASSLDRDRVREAFF | TGTGCCAGCAGCTTGGACCGGGACAGGGTCCGGGAAGCTTTCTTT | TRBD1 | TRBJ1-1 | . | TRBV5-8
CASSIYRDINYGYTF | TGTGCCAGTAGTATATACCGGGACATCAACTATGGCTACACCTTC | . | TRBJ1-2 | . | TRBV19
CASSQDSRDTSYEQYF | TGCGCCAGCAGCCAAGATTCGAGGGACACGTCCTACGAGCAGTACTTC | . | TRBJ2-7 | . | TRBV4-3
CASSLGRVGGGYTF | TGTGCCAGCAGCTTGGGCAGGGTGGGAGGTGGCTACACCTTC | . | TRBJ1-2 | . | TRBV5-4
CASGGGRANTGELFF | TGTGCCAGCGGAGGGGGCAGGGCGAACACCGGGGAGCTGTTTTTT | . | TRBJ2-2 | . | TRBV13
CASSLAGQGSPVTF | TGTGCCAGCAGTTTAGCGGGACAGGGGTCCCCTGTCACCTTC | TRBD1 | TRBJ1-2 | . | TRBV27
CASSPRRSGGYEQYF | TGTGCCAGCTCACCACGAAGGTCAGGGGGGTACGAGCAGTACTTC | . | TRBJ2-7 | . | TRBV18
CASSLQGYEQYF | TGTGCCAGCAGTTTACAGGGCTACGAGCAGTACTTC | . | TRBJ2-7 | . | TRBV28
CASSGGVLGEQYF | TGTGCCAGCAGCGGCGGGGTTTTGGGCGAGCAGTACTTC | . | TRBJ2-7 | few | TRBV5-6
CASSLYSSPGGTEAFF | TGTGCCAGCAGCTTATATTCCTCGCCAGGGGGCACTGAAGCTTTCTTT | TRBD1 | TRBJ1-1 | . | TRBV7-9
CASSQGGQGVSGELFF | TGCGCCAGCAGCCAAGGGGGACAGGGGGTCTCCGGGGAGCTGTTTTTT | TRBD1 | TRBJ2-2 | . | TRBV4-3
CASRSGGGYTF | TGTGCCAGCAGATCGGGGGGGGGCTACACCTTC | . | TRBJ1-2 | . | TRBV5-4
CATTRVTNTGELFF | TGTGCCACTACCAGGGTTACGAACACCGGGGAGCTGTTTTTT | . | TRBJ2-2 | . | TRBV7-9
CASSPSPLYGYTF | TGTGCCAGCAGCCCCTCCCCCCTTTATGGCTACACCTTC | . | TRBJ1-2 | . | TRBV5-6
CASSPLGAYDEKLFF | TGCGCCAGCAGCCCTTTGGGGGCATATGATGAAAAACTGTTTTTT | . | TRBJ1-4 | few | TRBV4-3
CASNIKSYEQYF | TGTGCCAGCAACATTAAATCCTACGAGCAGTACTTC | . | TRBJ2-7 | . | TRBV9
CASSLEQGENTDTQYF | TGTGCCAGCAGCTTGGAACAGGGGGAAAACACAGATACGCAGTATTTT | TRBD1 | TRBJ2-3 | . | TRBV5-4
CASSPTGGSDTQYF | TGTGCCAGCAGTCCGACGGGAGGGTCAGATACGCAGTATTTT | TRBD2 | TRBJ2-3 | . | TRBV6-4
CASSPPGTGLNEQFF | TGTGCCAGCTCACCTCCCGGGACAGGCCTCAATGAGCAGTTCTTC | TRBD1 | TRBJ2-1 | . | TRBV18
CASSLSGRGLVNEKLFF | TGTGCCAGCAGCTTAAGTGGCAGGGGCCTGGTTAATGAAAAACTGTTTTTT | . | TRBJ1-4 | . | TRBV7-2
CASSFMGAGETQYF | TGTGCCAGCAGCTTTATGGGGGCGGGAGAGACCCAGTACTTC | . | TRBJ2-5 | . | TRBV5-8
CASSRDRFYEQYF | TGTGCCAGCAGTAGGGACAGGTTCTACGAGCAGTACTTC | TRBD1 | TRBJ2-7 | . | TRBV6-6
CASSARGANTGELFF | TGTGCCAGCAGTGCCCGGGGTGCGAACACCGGGGAGCTGTTTTTT | . | TRBJ2-2 | . | TRBV9
CASSLVESTEQYF | TGTGCCAGCAGCCTCGTTGAGAGTACCGAGCAGTACTTC | . | TRBJ2-7 | . | TRBV6-5
CASRQRGGLETQYF | TGTGCCAGCAGACAGCGGGGGGGCCTCGAGACCCAGTACTTC | TRBD2 | TRBJ2-5 | . | TRBV27
CASSQEARQINTEAFF | TGCGCCAGCAGCCAAGAGGCCCGACAGATAAACACTGAAGCTTTCTTT | . | TRBJ1-1 | . | TRBV4-3
CAIAAASGYNEQFF | TGTGCCATCGCGGCGGCTAGCGGTTACAATGAGCAGTTCTTC | TRBD2 | TRBJ2-1 | . | TRBV10-3
CASSPQEVPTGSPLHF | TGTGCCAGCTCACCACAGGAGGTCCCGACAGGTTCACCCCTCCACTTT | . | TRBJ1-6 | . | TRBV18
CSVGQHNQPQHF | TGCAGCGTGGGACAGCACAATCAGCCCCAGCATTTT | TRBD1 | TRBJ1-5 | . | TRBV29-1
CASSVELGYGYTF | TGTGCCAGCAGCGTAGAACTCGGCTATGGCTACACCTTC | . | TRBJ1-2 | once | TRBV9
CASSRGTRGYGYTF | TGTGCCAGCAGCCGAGGAACTCGCGGCTATGGCTACACCTTC | . | TRBJ1-2 | . | TRBV6-5
CASGRDRGSYEQYF | TGTGCCAGCGGCCGGGACAGGGGTTCCTACGAGCAGTACTTC | TRBD1 | TRBJ2-7 | . | TRBV2
CASSQEVKASYGYTF | TGCGCCAGCAGCCAAGAGGTCAAAGCTTCCTATGGCTACACCTTC | . | TRBJ1-2 | . | TRBV4-3